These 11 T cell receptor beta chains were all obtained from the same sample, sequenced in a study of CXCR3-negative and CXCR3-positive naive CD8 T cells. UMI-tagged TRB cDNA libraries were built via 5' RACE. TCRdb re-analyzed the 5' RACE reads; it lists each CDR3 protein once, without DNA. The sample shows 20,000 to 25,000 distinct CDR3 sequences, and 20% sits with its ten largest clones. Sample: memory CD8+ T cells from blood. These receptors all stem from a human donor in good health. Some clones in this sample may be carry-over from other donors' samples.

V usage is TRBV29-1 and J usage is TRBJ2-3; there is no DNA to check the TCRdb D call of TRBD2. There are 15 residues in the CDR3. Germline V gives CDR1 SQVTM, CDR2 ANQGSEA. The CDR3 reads CSVEWWWADTDTQYF.

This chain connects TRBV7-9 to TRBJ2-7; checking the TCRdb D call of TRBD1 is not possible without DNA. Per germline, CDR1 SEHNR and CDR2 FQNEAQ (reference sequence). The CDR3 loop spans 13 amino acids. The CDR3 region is CASSSRDNYEQYF.

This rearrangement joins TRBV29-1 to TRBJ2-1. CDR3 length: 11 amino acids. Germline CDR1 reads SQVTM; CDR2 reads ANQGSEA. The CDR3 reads CSVVQYNEQFF.

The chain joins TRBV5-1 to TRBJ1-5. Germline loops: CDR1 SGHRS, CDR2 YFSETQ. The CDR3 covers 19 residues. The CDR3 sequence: CASSYGTADTFDSNQPQHF.

The chain's CDR3 is CASSPSTGKGWETQYF. The J gene is TRBJ2-5, the V gene TRBV7-6; absent DNA, TCRdb's TRBD1 call cannot be checked. Looked up from germline, CDR1 is SGHVS and CDR2 is FNYEAQ. This CDR3 is built from 16 residues.

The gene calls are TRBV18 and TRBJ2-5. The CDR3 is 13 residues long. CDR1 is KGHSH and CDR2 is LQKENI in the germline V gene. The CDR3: CASSPPHQETQYF.

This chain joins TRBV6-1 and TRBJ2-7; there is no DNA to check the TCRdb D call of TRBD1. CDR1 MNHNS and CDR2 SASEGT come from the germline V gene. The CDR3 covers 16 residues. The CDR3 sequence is CASSGRGQGVSYEQYF.

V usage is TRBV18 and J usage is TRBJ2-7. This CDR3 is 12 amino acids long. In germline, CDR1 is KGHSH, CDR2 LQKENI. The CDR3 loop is CASSPVFDEQYF.

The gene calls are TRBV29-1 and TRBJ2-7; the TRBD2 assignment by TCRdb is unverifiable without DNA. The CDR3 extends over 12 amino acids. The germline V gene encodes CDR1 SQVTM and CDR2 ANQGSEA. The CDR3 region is CSGDSGDNEQYF.

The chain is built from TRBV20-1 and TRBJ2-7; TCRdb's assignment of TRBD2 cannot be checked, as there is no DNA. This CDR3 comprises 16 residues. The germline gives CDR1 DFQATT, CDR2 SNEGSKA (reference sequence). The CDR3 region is CSAKGARGLASSEQYF.

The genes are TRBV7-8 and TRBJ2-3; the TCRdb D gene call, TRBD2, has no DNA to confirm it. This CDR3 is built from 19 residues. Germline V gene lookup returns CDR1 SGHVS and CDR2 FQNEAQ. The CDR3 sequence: CASSLALYLAGGRGDTQYF. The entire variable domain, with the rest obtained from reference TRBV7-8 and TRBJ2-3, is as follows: GAGVSQSPRYKVAKRGQDVALRCDPISGHVSLFWYQQALGQGPEFLTYFQNEAQLDKSGLPSDRFFAERPEGSVSTLKIQRTQQEDSAVYLCASSLALYLAGGRGDTQYFGPGTRLTVL.